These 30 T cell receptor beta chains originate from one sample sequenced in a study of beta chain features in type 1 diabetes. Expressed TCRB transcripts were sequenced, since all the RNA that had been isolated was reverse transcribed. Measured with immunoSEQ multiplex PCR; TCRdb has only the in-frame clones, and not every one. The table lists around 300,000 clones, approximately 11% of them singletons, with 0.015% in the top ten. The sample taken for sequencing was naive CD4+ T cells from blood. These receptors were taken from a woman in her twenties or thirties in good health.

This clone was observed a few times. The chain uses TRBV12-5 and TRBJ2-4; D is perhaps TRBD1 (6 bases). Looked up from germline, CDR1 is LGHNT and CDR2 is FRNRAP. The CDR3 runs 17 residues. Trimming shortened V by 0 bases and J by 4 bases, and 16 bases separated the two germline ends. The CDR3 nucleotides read TGTGCTAGTGGTTTGGTACTATGGGACAAGAATAAAAACATTCAGTACTTC. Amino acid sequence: CASGLVLWDKNKNIQYF. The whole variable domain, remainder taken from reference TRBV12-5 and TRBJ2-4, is DARVTQTPRHKVTEMGQEVTMRCQPILGHNTVFWYRQTMMQGLELLAYFRNRAPLDDSGMPKDRFSAEMPDATLATLKIQPSEPRDSAVYFCASGLVLWDKNKNIQYFGAGTRLSVL.

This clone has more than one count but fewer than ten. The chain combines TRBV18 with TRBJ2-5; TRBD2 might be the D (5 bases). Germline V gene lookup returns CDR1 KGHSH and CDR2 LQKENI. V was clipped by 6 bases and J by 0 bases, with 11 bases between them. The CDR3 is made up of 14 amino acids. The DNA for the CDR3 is TGTGCCAGCTCCCGAGGGAGCGACCAAGAGACCCAGTACTTC. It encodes CASSRGSDQETQYF. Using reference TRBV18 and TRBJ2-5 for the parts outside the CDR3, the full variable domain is NAGVMQNPRHLVRRRGQEARLRCSPMKGHSHVYWYRQLPEEGLKFMVYLQKENIIDESGMPKERFSAEFPKEGPSILRIQQVVRGDSAAYFCASSRGSDQETQYFGPGTRLLVL.

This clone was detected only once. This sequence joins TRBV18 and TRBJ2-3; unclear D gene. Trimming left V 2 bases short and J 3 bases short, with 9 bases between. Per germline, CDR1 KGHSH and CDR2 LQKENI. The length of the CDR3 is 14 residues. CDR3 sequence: CASSPTTTTDTQYF. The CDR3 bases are TGTGCCAGCTCACCAACGACAACTACAGATACGCAGTATTTT.

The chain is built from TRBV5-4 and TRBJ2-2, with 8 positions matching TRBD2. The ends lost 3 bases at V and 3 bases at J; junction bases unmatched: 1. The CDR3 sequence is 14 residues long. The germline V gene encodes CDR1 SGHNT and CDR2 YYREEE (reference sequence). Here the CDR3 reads CASSSGLDTGELFF. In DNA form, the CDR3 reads TGTGCCAGCAGCTCGGGACTAGACACCGGGGAGCTGTTTTTT.

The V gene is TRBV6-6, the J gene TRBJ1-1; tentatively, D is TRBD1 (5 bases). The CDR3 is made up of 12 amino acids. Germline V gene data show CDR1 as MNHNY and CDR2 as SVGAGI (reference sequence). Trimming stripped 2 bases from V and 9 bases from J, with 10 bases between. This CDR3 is CASSYREGKAFF. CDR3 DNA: TGTGCCAGCAGTTACCGGGAGGGGAAAGCTTTCTTT.

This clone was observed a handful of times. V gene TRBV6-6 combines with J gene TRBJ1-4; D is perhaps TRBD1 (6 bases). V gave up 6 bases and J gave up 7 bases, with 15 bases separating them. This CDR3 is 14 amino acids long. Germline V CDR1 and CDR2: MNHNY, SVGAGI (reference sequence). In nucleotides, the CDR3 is TGTGCCAGCAGACTCATGGGGGCCGGTGAAAAACTGTTTTTT. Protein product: CASRLMGAGEKLFF.

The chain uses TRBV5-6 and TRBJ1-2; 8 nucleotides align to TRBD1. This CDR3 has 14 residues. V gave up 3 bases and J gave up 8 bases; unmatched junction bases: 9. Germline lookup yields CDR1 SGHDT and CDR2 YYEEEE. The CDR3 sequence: CASSWTDRARGYTF. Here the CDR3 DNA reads TGTGCCAGCAGCTGGACGGACAGGGCGAGGGGCTACACCTTC.

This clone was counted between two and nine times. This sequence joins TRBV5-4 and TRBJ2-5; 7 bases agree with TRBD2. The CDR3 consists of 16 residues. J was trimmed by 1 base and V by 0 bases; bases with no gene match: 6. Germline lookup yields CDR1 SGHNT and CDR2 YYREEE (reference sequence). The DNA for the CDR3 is TGTGCCAGCAGCTTGGAAGTAGCGGGCGGCCAAGAGACCCAGTACTTC. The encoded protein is CASSLEVAGGQETQYF.

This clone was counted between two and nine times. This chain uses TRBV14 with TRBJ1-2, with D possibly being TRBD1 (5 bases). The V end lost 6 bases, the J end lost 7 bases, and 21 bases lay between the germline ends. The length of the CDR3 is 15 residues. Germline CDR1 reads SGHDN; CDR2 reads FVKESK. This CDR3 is CASSSTVPLPFGYTF. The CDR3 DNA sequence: TGTGCCAGCAGTTCGACAGTTCCGTTGCCGTTTGGCTACACCTTC.

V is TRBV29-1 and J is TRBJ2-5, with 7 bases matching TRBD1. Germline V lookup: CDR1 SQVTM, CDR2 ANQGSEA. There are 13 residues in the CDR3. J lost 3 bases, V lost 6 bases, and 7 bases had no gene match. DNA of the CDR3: TGCAGCGTGGCCGGGACAGCGAAAGAGACCCAGTACTTC. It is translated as CSVAGTAKETQYF.

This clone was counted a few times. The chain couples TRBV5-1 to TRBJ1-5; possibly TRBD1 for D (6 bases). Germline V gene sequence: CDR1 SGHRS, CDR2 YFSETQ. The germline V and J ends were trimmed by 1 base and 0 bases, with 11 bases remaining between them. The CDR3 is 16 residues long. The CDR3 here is CASSLPGHYSNQPQHF. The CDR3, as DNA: TGCGCCAGCAGCTTGCCGGGACATTATAGCAATCAGCCCCAGCATTTT.

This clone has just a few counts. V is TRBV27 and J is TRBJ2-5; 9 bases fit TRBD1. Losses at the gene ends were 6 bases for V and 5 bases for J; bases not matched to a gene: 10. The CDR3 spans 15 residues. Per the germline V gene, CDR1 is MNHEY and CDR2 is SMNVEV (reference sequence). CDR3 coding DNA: TGTGCCAGCAGCAGGGGGGACAGGGCCCGTGAGACCCAGTACTTC. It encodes CASSRGDRARETQYF.

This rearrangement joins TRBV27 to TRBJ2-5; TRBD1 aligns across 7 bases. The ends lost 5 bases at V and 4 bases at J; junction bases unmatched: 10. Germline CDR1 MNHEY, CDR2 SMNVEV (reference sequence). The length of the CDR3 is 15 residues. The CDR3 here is CASSMSGQVLETQYF. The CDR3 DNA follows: TGTGCCAGCAGTATGTCAGGACAGGTCTTAGAGACCCAGTACTTC.

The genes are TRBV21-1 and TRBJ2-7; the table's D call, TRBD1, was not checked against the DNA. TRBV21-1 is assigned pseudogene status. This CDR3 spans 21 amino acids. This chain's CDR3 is CASSKVGLKLQGAPCWNEQYF. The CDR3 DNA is TGTGCCAGCAGCAAAGTGGGCCTAAAACTCCAGGGGGCTCCCTGCTGGAACGAGCAGTACTTC.

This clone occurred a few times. The CDR3 bases are TGTGCCTGGAACCGGGACAGGGCGAGAAATGAGCAGTTCTTC. Residues: CAWNRDRARNEQFF. V gene TRBV30 combines with J gene TRBJ2-1; 9 bases are shared with TRBD1. This CDR3 comprises 14 residues. Germline trimming cut 4 bases from V and 7 bases from J; bases unmatched to any gene: 8. Germline CDR1 reads GTSNPN; CDR2 reads SVGIG (reference sequence). Looking up the rest from reference TRBV30 and TRBJ2-1 gives the full variable domain: SQTIHQWPATLVQPVGSPLSLECTVEGTSNPNLYWYRQAAGRGLQLLFYSVGIGQISSEVPQNLSASRPQDRQFILSSKKLLLSDSGFYLCAWNRDRARNEQFFGPGTRLTVL.

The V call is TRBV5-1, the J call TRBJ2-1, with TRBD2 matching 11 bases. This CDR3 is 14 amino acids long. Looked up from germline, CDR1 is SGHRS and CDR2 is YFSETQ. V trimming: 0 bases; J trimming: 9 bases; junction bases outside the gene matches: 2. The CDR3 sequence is CASSLGLAGGEQFF. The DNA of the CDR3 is TGCGCCAGCAGCTTGGGGCTAGCGGGAGGTGAGCAGTTCTTC.

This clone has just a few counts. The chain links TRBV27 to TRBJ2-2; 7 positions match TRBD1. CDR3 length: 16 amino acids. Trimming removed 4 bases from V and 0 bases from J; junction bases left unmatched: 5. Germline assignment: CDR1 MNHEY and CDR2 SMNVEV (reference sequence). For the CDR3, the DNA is TGTGCCAGCAGTTACACAGGGGTCTCGAACACCGGGGAGCTGTTTTTT. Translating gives CASSYTGVSNTGELFF.

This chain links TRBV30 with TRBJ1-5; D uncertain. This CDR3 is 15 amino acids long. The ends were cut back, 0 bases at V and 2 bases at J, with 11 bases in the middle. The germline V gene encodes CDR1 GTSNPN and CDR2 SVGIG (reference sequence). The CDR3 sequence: CAWSVLEARNQPQHF. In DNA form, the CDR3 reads TGTGCCTGGAGTGTACTTGAGGCTCGCAATCAGCCCCAGCATTTT.

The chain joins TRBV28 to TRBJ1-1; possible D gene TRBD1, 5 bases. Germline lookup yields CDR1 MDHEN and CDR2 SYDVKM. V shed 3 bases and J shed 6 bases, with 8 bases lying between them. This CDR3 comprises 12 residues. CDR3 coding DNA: TGTGCCAGCAGTTTCCAGGGTCCTGAAGCTTTCTTT. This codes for CASSFQGPEAFF.

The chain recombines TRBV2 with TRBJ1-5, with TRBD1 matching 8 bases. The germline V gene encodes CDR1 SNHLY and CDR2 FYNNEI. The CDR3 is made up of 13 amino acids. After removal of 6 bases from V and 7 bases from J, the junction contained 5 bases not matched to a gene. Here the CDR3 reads CASSRQGTQPQHF. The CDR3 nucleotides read TGTGCCAGCAGCCGACAGGGGACACAGCCCCAGCATTTT.

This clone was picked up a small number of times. The CDR3 here is CASSPSEMKGTEAFF. CDR3 DNA: TGTGCCAGCTCACCATCGGAGATGAAAGGAACTGAAGCTTTCTTT. This chain joins TRBV18 and TRBJ1-1; D call uncertain. Trimming stripped 2 bases from V and 5 bases from J, with 15 bases between. Germline V gene data show CDR1 as KGHSH and CDR2 as LQKENI. The CDR3 has 15 residues.

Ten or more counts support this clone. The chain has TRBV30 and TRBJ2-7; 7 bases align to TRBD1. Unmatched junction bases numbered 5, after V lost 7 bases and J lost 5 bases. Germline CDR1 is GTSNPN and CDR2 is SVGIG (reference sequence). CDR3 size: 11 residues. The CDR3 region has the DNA TGTGCCTCGGGACAGCTGGACGAGCAGTACTTC. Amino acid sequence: CASGQLDEQYF.

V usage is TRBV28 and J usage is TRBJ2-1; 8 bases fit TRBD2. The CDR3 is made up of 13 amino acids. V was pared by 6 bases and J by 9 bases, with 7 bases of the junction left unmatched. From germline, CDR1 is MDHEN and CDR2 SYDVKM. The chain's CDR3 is CASRSGTSGEQFF. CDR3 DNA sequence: TGTGCCAGCAGGTCCGGGACTAGTGGTGAGCAGTTCTTC.

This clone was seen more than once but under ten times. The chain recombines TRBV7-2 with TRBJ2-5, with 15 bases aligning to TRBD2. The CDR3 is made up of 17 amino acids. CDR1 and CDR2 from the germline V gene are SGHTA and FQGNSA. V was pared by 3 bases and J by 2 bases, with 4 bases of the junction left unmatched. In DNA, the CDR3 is TGTGCCAGCAGCTTTGGACTAGCGGGAGGGAAACAAGAGACCCAGTACTTC. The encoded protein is CASSFGLAGGKQETQYF. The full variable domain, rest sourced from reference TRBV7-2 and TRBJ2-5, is GAGVSQSPSNKVTEKGKDVELRCDPISGHTALYWYRQSLGQGLEFLIYFQGNSAPDKSGLPSDRFSAERTGGSVSTLTIQRTQQEDSAVYLCASSFGLAGGKQETQYFGPGTRLLVL.

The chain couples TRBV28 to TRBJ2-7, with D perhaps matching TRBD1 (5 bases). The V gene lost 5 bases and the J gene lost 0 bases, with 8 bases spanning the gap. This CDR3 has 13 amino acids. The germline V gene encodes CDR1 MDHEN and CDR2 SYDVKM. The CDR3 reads CASSQGPSYEQYF. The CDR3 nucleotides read TGTGCCAGCAGTCAGGGCCCCTCCTACGAGCAGTACTTC.

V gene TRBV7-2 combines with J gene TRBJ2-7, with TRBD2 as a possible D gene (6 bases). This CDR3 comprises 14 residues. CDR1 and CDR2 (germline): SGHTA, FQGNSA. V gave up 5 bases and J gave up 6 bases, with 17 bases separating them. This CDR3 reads CASSRLAKNFEQYF. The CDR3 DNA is TGTGCCAGCAGCCGCCTAGCGAAGAATTTCGAGCAGTACTTC.

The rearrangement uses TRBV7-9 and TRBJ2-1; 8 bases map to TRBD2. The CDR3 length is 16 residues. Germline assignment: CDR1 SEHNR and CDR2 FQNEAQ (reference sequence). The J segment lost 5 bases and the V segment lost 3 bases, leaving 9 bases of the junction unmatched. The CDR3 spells CASSFLSGITNNEQFF. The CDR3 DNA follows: TGTGCCAGCAGCTTCCTTAGCGGGATTACGAACAATGAGCAGTTCTTC.

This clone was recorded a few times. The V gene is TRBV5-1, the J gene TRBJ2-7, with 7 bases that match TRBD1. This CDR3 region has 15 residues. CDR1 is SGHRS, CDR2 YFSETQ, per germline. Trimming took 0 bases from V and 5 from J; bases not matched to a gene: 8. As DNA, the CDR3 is TGCGCCAGCAGCTTGGCTACAGGGGATATGGACGAGCAGTACTTC. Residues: CASSLATGDMDEQYF.

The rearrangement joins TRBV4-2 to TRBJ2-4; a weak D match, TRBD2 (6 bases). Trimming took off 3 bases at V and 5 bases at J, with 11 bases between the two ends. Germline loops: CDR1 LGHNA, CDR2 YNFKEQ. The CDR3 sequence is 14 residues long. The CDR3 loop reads CASSQGGIENIQYF. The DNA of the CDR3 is TGTGCCAGCAGCCAGGGGGGTATTGAAAACATTCAGTACTTC.

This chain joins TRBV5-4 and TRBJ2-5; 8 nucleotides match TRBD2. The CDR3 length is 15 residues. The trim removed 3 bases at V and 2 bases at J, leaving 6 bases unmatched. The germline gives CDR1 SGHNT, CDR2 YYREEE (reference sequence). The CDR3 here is CASSSGTRGQETQYF. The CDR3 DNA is TGTGCCAGCAGCTCCGGGACTAGGGGACAAGAGACCCAGTACTTC.